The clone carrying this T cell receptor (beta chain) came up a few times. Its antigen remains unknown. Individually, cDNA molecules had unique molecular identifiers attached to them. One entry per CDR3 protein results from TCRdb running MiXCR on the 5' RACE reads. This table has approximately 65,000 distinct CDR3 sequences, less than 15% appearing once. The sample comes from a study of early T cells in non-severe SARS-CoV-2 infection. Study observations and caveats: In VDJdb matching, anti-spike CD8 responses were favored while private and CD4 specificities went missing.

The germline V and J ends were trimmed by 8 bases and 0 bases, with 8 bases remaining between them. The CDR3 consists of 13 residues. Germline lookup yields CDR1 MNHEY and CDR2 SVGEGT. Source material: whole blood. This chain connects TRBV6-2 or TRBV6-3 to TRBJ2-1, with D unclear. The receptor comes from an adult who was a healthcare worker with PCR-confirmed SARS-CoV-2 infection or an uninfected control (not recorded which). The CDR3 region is CASASSSYNEQFF. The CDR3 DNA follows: TGTGCCAGCGCTTCCAGCTCCTACAATGAGCAGTTCTTC.